What follows is one T cell receptor beta chain and its context. The germline V gene encodes CDR1 LGHNT and CDR2 FRNRAP. The V and J ends lost 1 base and 6 bases respectively, with 6 bases between them. The CDR3 length is 12 residues. The sample belongs to a study of T cell changes during pregnancy in multiple sclerosis. Generated by immunoSEQ multiplex PCR, the TCRdb table keeps only in-frame clones and is missing some. The top ten clones hold under 4.5% of a sample with tens of thousands of clones, over 85% of them seen once. The clonotype originates from a female donor with multiple sclerosis, enrolled in a pregnancy study. This sample comprised CD8+ T cells from peripheral blood mononuclear cells, obtained after pregnancy. The genes are TRBV12-5 and TRBJ1-2; D is uncertain. In nucleotides, the CDR3 is TGTGCTAGTGGTTTGGATCTTAATGGCTACACCTTC. Residues: CASGLDLNGYTF.